This entry features one TCR beta chain sequence. Its antigen remains unknown. The table came from immunoSEQ multiplex PCR; TCRdb's copy has only in-frame clones and leaves some out. The data show 160,000 or so clones, more than 75% seen once. From the approximately 120-subject validation cohort, which was separate from the roughly 610-subject first cohort, the donors were drawn. Germline V gives CDR1 SNHLY, CDR2 FYNNEI. The CDR3 is 15 amino acids. V lost 2 bases, J lost 3 bases, and 2 bases stayed unmatched. This sample was taken from a study of cytomegalovirus exposure and HLA in healthy donors. Whole-study results and caveats: Most sequenced TCRs were rare (though some public TCRs occurred in many donors).

V and J are TRBV2 and TRBJ1-3, with 9 positions matching TRBD1. The TCR sequence derives from a man younger than 35 in good health and CMV-seronegative. The sequencing input was PBMCs. The CDR3 coding sequence is TGTGCCAGCAGTGAACAGGGACAGGGTGGAAACACCATATATTTT. It is translated as CASSEQGQGGNTIYF.